A single T cell receptor (beta chain) is shown here with its context. The antigen this receptor binds is unknown. Base qualities are missing; no much larger clone stands one base away. Healthy HIV-negative adults with no recently reported acute infections or vaccinations were included as donors. Every donor was a Caucasian adult living in Nashville, Tennessee, USA. Magnetic negative selection was used to enrich CD4+ T cells, after which naive cells were positively selected on CD45RA and the negative fraction became the memory subset. Blood was collected by leukapheresis, and PBMCs were isolated by Ficoll-Histopaque density gradient centrifugation and then cryopreserved in liquid nitrogen vapor phase. Purity and quantity of every magnetically sorted T cell population were checked by analytical flow cytometry. Each sorted fraction had its genomic DNA isolated and then quantified by UV absorbance on a Nanodrop 2000c.

This sample was taken from a study of shared clonotypes between healthy human individuals (dated by TCRdb to 2018 to 2020). Describing the broader study: The cohort included a few men and a couple of women between 18 and 49 years of age. To increase sequencing depth and limit assay-specific biases, TCR repertoire library preparation and sequencing were carried out by different laboratories using diverse techniques. The study deeply sequenced blood TCR repertoires of about 5 healthy adults to estimate repertoire size and the extent of clonotype sharing between individuals. For each donor, three plates each were used for CD4 naive and CD4 memory, two plates were used for CD8 naive, and one plate was used for CD8 memory. Between about 0.9 and 8.9 billion PBMCs per donor were obtained by leukapheresis. The study at large found these results: When a few donors were compared, the shared fraction of clonotypes was 5% to 6.5% for naive CD4, around 4% for naive CD8, 2% to 2.5% for memory CD4, and roughly 0.43% for memory CD8. Compared with non-shared clonotypes, clonotypes shared by all four sorted-subset donors had higher generation probabilities. Sampling was restricted to blood, and TCR repertoires in tissues likely differ from the TCR repertoires found in blood. Naive subsets generally had larger estimated clonotype richness than memory subsets. Pairwise subsampling led to the expectation that sequencing depth would affect the degree of clonotype sharing among donors. The small number of donors limited the genetic and exposure-history diversity represented. Incomplete sequencing was indicated by rarefaction of sorted-subset datasets, despite the large sequencing depth.

Using the deep immunoSEQ assay, TCR CDR3 regions were amplified from genomic DNA by multiplex PCR. Genomic DNA extracted from each cell subset was distributed evenly over all wells of several immunoSEQ 96-well plates, and each plate served as one replicate. For sorted subsets, around 200 ng genomic DNA, equal to about 30,000 T cell genomes, was loaded into each replicate PCR. The purified libraries were quantified using a Qubit 3.0 fluorometer, sized with a Bioanalyzer 2100, and then quantified again using the KAPA Library Quantification kit. Each immunoSEQ 96-well plate was sequenced on its own single-read 150-cycle Illumina NextSeq 550 flow cell. Processing in the source paper ran as follows. Because the immunoSEQ output included only junctional sequences and no quality scores, the filtering could not be the same as the filtering used for full-length reads. Sequences were annotated with PyIR, a Python wrapper for IgBLAST v1.9, using IMGT germline references to assign V/J genes and CDR3. Reads were removed for weak V/J assignments (E-value above 1e-6), missing CDR3, stop codons, out-of-frame junctions, or ambiguous translated residues. V3J clonotypes were defined as sequences sharing an identical inferred V gene, J gene, and CDR3 amino acid sequence. To compute the percentage overlap between repertoires, the number of shared unique clonotypes was divided by the size of the smaller repertoire. Three approaches were used to assess repertoire richness: RTK rarefaction, the Chao1 estimator, and Recon v2.1 estimates of unobserved clonotypes. Generation probabilities for all TCRbeta clonotypes obtained by the gDNA method from a handful of donors were computed using OLGA. Drawn from immuneACCESS, this table holds only the in-frame rearrangements with V and J called that TCRdb kept. Clones are partly lost; checked studies trace under half to an unresolved V gene and leave the rest unexplained. V, J and clone size reflect that table, while D and trimming were determined from the DNA. This sample holds just over 2,000,000 clones; roughly 96% were observed only once. The ten biggest clones cover 0.13% of the sample.

Measured from the cysteine to the phenylalanine, the CDR3 is 16 residues long. The CDR3 DNA has 48 bases and is translated from base 1. The germline V gene yields SGHRS for CDR1 and YFSETQ for CDR2. The junction carries 10 bases between V and J, which are trimmed by 1 base and 0 bases respectively. This sequence was found in a man younger than 35 in good health. Specimen: naive CD4+ T cells sorted from blood. What the cell subset or site label conveys for this sample: CD45RA+ positively selected. Recombination joined TRBV5-1 with TRBJ2-2, with the identity of the D gene unclear. The nucleotides are TGCGCCAGCAGCTTGTACGCTCCTTCGAACACCGGGGAGCTGTTTTTT. It codes for CASSLYAPSNTGELFF.